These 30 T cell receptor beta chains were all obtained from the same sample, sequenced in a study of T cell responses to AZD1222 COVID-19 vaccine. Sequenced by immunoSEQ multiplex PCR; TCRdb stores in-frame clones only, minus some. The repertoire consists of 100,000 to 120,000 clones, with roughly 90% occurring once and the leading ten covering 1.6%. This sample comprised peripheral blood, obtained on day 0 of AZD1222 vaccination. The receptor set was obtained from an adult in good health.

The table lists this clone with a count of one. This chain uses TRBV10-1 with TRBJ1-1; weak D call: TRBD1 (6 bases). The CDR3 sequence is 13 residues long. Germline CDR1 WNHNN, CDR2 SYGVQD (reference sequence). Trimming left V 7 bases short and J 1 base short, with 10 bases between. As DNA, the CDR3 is TGCGCCAGCAACCCGGACAGGAACACTGAAGCTTTCTTT. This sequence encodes CASNPDRNTEAFF.

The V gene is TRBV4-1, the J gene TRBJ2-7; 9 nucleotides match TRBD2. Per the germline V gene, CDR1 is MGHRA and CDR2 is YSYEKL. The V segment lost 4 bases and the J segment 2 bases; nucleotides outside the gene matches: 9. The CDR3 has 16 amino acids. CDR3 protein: CASSPGPSGNPYEQYF. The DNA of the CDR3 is TGCGCCAGCAGCCCCGGACCTAGCGGGAACCCCTACGAGCAGTACTTC.

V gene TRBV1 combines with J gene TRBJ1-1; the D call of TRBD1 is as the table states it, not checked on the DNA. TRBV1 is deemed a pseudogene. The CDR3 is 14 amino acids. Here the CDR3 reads CTSSQNTAYTEAFF. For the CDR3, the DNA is TGCACCAGCAGCCAGAACACAGCTTACACTGAAGCTTTCTTT.

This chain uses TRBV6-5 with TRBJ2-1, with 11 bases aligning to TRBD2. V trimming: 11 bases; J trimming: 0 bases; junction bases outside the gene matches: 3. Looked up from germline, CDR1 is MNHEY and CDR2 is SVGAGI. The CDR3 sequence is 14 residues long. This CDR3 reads CAVTSGSSYNEQFF. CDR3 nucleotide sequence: TGTGCCGTAACTAGCGGGAGCTCCTACAATGAGCAGTTCTTC.

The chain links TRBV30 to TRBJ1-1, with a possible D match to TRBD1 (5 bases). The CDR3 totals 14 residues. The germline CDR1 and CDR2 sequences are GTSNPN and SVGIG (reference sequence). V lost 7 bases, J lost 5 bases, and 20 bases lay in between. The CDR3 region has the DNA TGTGCCTCCGCTCGGGCAGGGAGAAATACTGAAGCTTTCTTT. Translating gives CASARAGRNTEAFF.

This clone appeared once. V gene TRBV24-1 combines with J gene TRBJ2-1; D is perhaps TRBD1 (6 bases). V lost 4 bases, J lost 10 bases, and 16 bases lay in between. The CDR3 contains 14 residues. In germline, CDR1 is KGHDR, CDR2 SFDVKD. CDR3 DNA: TGTGCCACCAGTGAAGCTACAGGGTATCAGGAGCAGTTCTTC. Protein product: CATSEATGYQEQFF.

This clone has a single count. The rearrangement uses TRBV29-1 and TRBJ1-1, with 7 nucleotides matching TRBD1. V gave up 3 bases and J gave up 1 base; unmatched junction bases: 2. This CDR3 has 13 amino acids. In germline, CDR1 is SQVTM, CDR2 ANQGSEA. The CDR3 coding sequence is TGCAGCGTTGACCCAGGGGGGAACACTGAAGCTTTCTTT. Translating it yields CSVDPGGNTEAFF.

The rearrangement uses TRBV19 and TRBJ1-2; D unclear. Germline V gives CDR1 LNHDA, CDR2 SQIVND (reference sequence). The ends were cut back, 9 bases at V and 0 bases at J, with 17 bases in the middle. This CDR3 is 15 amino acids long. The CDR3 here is CASSYSGLANYGYTF. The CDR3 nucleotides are TGTGCCAGCTCATACAGCGGCTTAGCTAACTATGGCTACACCTTC.

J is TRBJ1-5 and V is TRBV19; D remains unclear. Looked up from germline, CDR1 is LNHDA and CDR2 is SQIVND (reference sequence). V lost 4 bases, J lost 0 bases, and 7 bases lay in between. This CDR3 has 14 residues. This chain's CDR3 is CASSTGPSNQPQHF. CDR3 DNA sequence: TGTGCCAGTAGTACCGGTCCTAGCAATCAGCCCCAGCATTTT.

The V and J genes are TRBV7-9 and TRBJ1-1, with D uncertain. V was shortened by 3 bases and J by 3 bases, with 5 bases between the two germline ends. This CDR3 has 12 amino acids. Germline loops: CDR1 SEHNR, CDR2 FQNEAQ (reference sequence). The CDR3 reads CASSFEDTEAFF. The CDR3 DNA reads TGTGCCAGCAGCTTTGAGGACACTGAAGCTTTCTTT.

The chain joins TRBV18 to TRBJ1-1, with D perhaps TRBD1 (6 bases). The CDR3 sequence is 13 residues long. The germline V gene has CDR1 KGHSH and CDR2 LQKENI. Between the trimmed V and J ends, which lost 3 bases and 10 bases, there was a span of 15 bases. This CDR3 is CASSPTGSRGAFF. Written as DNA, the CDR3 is TGTGCCAGCTCACCTACAGGGTCAAGGGGAGCTTTCTTT.

CDR3 sequence (DNA): TGTGCCAGTAGTCAAGGACAGGGGATAGAGACCCAGTACTTC. The encoded protein is CASSQGQGIETQYF. The chain recombines TRBV19 with TRBJ2-5; 9 nucleotides line up with TRBD1. V was clipped by 5 bases and J by 4 bases; unmatched bases: 5. This CDR3 has 14 amino acids. Germline CDR1 and CDR2: LNHDA and SQIVND (reference sequence).

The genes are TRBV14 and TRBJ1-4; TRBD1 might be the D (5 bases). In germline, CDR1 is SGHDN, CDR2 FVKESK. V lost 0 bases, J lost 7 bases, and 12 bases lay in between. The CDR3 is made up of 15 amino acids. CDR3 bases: TGTGCCAGCAGCCAAGAGATGGGACCCTCTGAAAAACTGTTTTTT. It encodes CASSQEMGPSEKLFF.

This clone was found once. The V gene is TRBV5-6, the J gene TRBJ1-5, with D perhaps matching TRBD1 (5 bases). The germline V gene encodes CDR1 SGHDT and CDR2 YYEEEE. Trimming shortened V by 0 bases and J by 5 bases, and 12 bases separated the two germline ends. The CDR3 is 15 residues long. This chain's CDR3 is CASSLGPGNDQPQHF. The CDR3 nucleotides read TGTGCCAGCAGCTTGGGGCCAGGGAACGATCAGCCCCAGCATTTT.

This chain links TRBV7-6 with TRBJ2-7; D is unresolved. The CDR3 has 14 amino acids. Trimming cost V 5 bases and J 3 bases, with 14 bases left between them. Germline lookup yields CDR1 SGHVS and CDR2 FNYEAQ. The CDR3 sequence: CASSPSVTNYEQYF. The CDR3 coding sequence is TGTGCCAGCAGCCCGTCGGTTACCAACTACGAGCAGTACTTC.

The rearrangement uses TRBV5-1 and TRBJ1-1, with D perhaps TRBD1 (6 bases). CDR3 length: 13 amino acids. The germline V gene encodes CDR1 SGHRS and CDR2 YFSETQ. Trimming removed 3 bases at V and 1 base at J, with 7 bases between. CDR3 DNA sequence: TGCGCCAGCAGCTCGACAGGGAACACTGAAGCTTTCTTT. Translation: CASSSTGNTEAFF.

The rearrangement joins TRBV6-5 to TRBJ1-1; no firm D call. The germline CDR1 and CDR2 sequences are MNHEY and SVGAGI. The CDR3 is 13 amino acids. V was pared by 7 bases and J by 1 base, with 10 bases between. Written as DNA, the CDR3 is TGTGCCAGCATACGACCGCAGAACACTGAAGCTTTCTTT. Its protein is CASIRPQNTEAFF.

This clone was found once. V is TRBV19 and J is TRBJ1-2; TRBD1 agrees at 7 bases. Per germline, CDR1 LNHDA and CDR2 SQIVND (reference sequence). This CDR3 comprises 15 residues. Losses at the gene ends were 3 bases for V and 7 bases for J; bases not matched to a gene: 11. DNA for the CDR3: TGTGCCAGTAGTATTAAGGCAGGGGGAGTCTCTGGCTACACCTTC. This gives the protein CASSIKAGGVSGYTF.

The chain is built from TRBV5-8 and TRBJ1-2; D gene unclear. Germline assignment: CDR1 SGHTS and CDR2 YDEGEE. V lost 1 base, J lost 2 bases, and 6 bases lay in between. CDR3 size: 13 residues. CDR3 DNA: TGTGCCAGCAGCTTGCCGGCCAACTATGGCTACACCTTC. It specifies CASSLPANYGYTF.

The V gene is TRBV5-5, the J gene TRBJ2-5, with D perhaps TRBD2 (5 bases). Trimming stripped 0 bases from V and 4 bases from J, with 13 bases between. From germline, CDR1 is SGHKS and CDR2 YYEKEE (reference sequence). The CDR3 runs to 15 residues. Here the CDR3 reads CASSLAPSSTETQYF. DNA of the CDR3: TGTGCCAGCAGCTTGGCGCCTAGCTCTACAGAGACCCAGTACTTC. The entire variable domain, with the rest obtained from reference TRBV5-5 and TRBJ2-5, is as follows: DAGVTQSPTHLIKTRGQQVTLRCSPISGHKSVSWYQQVLGQGPQFIFQYYEKEERGRGNFPDRFSARQFPNYSSELNVNALLLGDSALYLCASSLAPSSTETQYFGPGTRLLVL.

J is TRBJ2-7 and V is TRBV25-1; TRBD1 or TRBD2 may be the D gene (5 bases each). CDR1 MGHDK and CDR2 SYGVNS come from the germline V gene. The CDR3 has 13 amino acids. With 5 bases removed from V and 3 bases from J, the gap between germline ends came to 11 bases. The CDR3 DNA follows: TGTGCCAGCAGTATCGGGGCAGGCTACGAGCAGTACTTC. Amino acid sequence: CASSIGAGYEQYF.

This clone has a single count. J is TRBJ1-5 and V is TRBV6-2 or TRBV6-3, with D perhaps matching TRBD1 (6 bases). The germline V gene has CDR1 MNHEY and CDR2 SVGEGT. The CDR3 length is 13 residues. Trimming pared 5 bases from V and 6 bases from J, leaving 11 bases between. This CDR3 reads CASSADRIQPQHF. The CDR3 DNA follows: TGTGCCAGCAGTGCGGACAGAATTCAGCCCCAGCATTTT.

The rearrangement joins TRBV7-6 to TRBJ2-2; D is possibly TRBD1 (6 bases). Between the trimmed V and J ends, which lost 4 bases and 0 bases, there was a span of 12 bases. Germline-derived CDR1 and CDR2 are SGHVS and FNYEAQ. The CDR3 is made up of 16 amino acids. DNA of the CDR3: TGTGCCAGCAGCTACGACAGGCTTTCGAACACCGGGGAGCTGTTTTTT. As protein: CASSYDRLSNTGELFF.

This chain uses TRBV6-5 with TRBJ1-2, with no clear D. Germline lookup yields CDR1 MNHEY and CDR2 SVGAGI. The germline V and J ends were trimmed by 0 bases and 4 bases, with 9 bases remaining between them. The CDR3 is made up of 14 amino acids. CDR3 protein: CASSYSPGGYGYTF. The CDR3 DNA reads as TGTGCCAGCAGTTACTCTCCAGGCGGCTATGGCTACACCTTC.

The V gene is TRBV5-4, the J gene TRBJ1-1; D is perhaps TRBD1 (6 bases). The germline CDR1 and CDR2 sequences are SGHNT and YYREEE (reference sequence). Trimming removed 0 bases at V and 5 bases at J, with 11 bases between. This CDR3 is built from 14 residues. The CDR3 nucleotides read TGTGCCAGCAGCTTGGGGGGGCTTCGGACTGAAGCTTTCTTT. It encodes CASSLGGLRTEAFF.

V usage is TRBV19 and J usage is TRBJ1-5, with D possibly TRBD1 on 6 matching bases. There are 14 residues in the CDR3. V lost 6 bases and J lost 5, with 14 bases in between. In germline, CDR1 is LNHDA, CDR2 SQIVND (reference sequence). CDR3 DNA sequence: TGTGCCAGTAGCACCGGGACAACTTATCAGCCCCAGCATTTT. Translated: CASSTGTTYQPQHF.

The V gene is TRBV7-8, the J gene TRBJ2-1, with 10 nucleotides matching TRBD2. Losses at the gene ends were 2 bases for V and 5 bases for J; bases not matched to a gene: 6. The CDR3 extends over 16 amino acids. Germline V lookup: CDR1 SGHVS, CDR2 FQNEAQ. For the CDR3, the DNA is TGTGCCAGCAGCTTAAGAGTCCTAGCGGGGGACAATGAGCAGTTCTTC. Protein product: CASSLRVLAGDNEQFF.

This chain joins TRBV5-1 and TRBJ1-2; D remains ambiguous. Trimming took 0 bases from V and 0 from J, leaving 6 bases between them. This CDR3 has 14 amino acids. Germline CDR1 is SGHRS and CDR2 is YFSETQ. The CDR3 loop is CASSLAGTNYGYTF. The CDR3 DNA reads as TGCGCCAGCAGCTTGGCCGGGACTAACTATGGCTACACCTTC.

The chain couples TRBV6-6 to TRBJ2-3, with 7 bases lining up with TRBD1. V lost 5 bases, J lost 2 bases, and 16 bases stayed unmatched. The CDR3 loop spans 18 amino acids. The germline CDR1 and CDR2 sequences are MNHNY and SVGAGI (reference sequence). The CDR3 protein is CASSLNPMDRRSTDTQYF. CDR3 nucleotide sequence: TGTGCCAGCAGTCTAAACCCGATGGACAGGAGATCCACAGATACGCAGTATTTT.

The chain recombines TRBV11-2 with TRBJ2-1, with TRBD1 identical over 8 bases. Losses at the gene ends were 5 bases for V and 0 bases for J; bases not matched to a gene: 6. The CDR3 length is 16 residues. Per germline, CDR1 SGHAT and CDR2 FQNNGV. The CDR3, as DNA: TGTGCCAGCAGCAACCGGGACAGGTACTCCTACAATGAGCAGTTCTTC. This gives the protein CASSNRDRYSYNEQFF.